The 5 T cell receptor beta chains reported below all come from one sample, sequenced in a study of T cell responses to AZD1222 COVID-19 vaccine. Profiling relied on immunoSEQ multiplex PCR, and the TCRdb table lists in-frame clones only, not all of them. The sample contains over 100,000 clones, 90% of which appear only once. The specimen was peripheral blood, collected on day 0 of AZD1222 vaccination. These receptors were taken from an adult in good health.

This sequence joins TRBV4-2 and TRBJ1-4, with TRBD1 identical over 7 bases. CDR1 is LGHNA and CDR2 is YNFKEQ in the germline V gene. The CDR3 is 18 amino acids. The ends lost 7 bases at V and 0 bases at J; junction bases unmatched: 14. This CDR3 is CASNQGQLILATNEKLFF. CDR3 nucleotides: TGTGCCAGCAACCAGGGACAGCTGATTCTTGCAACTAATGAAAAACTGTTTTTT.

This clone was seen more than once but under ten times. The V gene is TRBV6-5, the J gene TRBJ2-3, with D possibly TRBD2 on 5 matching bases. This CDR3 has 15 amino acids. From germline, CDR1 is MNHEY and CDR2 SVGAGI. The V and J ends lost 2 bases and 2 bases respectively, with 11 bases between them. CDR3 loop: CASSYDGLYTDTQYF. The CDR3 nucleotides read TGTGCCAGCAGTTACGATGGACTGTACACAGATACGCAGTATTTT.

The chain carries TRBV19 and TRBJ1-1, with no clear D. Germline V gives CDR1 LNHDA, CDR2 SQIVND (reference sequence). The CDR3 contains 15 residues. Trimming removed 2 bases from V and 7 bases from J, with 17 bases in between. For the CDR3, the DNA is TGTGCCAGTAGTATATCTACTTACACGGGGAGTGAAGCTTTCTTT. This encodes CASSISTYTGSEAFF.

This clone has only a few counts. V usage is TRBV7-9 and J usage is TRBJ2-3; D gene unclear. CDR1 SEHNR and CDR2 FQNEAQ come from the germline V gene (reference sequence). The CDR3 loop spans 14 amino acids. The V end was cut by 5 bases, the J end by 4 bases, with 13 bases between. The CDR3 here is CASSQPRVADTQYF. The CDR3 DNA reads TGTGCCAGCAGCCAACCCCGCGTTGCAGATACGCAGTATTTT.

The V gene is TRBV27, the J gene TRBJ2-7, with 9 positions matching TRBD1. The CDR3 runs to 14 residues. CDR1 is MNHEY and CDR2 is SMNVEV in the germline V gene (reference sequence). V lost 4 bases, J lost 5 bases, and 6 bases stayed unmatched. CDR3 sequence: CASSWGQGRNEQYF. As DNA, the CDR3 is TGTGCCAGCAGTTGGGGACAGGGACGAAACGAGCAGTACTTC.